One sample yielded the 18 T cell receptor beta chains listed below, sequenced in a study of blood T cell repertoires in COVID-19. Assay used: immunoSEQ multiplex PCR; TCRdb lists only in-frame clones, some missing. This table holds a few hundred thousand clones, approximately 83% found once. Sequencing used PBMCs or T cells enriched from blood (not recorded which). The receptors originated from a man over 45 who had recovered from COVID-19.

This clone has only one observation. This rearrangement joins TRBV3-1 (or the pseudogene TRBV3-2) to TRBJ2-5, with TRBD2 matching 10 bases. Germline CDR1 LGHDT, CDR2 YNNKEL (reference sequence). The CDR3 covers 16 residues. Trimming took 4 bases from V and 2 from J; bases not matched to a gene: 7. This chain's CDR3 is CASSPDLAGGQETQYF. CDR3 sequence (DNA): TGTGCCAGCAGCCCCGACTTAGCGGGGGGACAAGAGACCCAGTACTTC.

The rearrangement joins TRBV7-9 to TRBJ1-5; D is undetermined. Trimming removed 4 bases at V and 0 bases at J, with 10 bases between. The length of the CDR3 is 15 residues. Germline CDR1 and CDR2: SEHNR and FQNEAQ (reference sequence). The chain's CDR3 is CASSSSGGSNQPQHF. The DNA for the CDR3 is TGTGCCAGCAGCTCAAGCGGAGGTAGCAATCAGCCCCAGCATTTT.

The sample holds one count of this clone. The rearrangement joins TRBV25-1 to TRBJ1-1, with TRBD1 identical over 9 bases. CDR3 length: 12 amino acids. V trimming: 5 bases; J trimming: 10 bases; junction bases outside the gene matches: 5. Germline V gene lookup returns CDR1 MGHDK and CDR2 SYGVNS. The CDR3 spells CASSTRTGAAFF. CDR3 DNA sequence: TGTGCCAGCAGTACCCGGACAGGGGCAGCTTTCTTT.

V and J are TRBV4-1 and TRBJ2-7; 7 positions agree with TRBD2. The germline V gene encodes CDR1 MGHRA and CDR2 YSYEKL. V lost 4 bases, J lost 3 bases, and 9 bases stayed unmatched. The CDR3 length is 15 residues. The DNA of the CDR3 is TGCGCCAGCAGCCCCGGGGGGAAGGGGTTCTACGAGCAGTACTTC. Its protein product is CASSPGGKGFYEQYF.

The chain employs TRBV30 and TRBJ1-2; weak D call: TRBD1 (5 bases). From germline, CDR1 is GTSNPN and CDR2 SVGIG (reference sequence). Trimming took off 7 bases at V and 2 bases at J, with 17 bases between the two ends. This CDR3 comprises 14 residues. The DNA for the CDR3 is TGTGCCTCCCGGTTTAGCGGGGGAAACTATGGCTACACCTTC. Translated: CASRFSGGNYGYTF.

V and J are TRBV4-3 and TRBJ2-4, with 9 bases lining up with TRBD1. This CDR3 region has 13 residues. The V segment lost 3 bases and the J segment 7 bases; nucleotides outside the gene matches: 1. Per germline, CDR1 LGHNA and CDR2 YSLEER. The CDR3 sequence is CASSQTGGNIQYF. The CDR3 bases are TGCGCCAGCAGCCAGACAGGGGGGAACATTCAGTACTTC.

The DNA for the CDR3 is TGCGCCAGCAGCCAAGAAGTCGGCGGCAGGGTAGGTGGAAACACCATATATTTT. Translation: CASSQEVGGRVGGNTIYF. The J gene is TRBJ1-3, the V gene TRBV4-3; D perhaps matches TRBD1 (5 bases). The length of the CDR3 is 18 residues. V dropped 0 bases and J dropped 3 bases, with 18 bases sitting between them. Germline CDR1 and CDR2: LGHNA and YSLEER.

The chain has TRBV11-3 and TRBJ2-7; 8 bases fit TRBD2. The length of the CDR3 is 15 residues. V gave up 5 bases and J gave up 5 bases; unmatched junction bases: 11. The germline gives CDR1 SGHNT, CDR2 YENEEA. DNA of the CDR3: TGTGCCAGCAGCCGGGTACTAGCGGAAGTGAACGAGCAGTACTTC. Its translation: CASSRVLAEVNEQYF.

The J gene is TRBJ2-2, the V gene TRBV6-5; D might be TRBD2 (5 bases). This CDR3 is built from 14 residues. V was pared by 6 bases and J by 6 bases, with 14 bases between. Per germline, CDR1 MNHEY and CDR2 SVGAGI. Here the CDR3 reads CASSSREMAGELFF. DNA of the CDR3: TGTGCCAGCAGCAGTAGGGAGATGGCCGGGGAGCTGTTTTTT.

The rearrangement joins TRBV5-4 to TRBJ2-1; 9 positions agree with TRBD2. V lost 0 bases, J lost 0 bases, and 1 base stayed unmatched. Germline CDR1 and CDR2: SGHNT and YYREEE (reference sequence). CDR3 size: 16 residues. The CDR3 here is CASSLGGGASYNEQFF. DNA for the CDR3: TGTGCCAGCAGCTTGGGCGGGGGGGCCTCCTACAATGAGCAGTTCTTC.

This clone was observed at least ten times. The CDR3 coding sequence is TGCGCCAGCAGCCAAGAAAGGGTAGCGGGAGTCCCCGGGGAGCTGTTTTTT. This translates into CASSQERVAGVPGELFF. This chain uses TRBV4-3 with TRBJ2-2, with 9 bases that match TRBD2. Trimming at V came to 0 bases and at J to 6 bases, leaving 8 bases not matched to a gene. CDR1 and CDR2 (germline): LGHNA, YSLEER. The CDR3 has 17 amino acids.

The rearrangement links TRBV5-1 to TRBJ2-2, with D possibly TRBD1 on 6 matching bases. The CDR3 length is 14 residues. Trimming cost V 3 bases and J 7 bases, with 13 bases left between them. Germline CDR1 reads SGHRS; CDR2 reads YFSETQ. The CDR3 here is CASSSGRGDGELFF. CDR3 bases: TGCGCCAGCAGCTCGGGCAGGGGTGACGGGGAGCTGTTTTTT.

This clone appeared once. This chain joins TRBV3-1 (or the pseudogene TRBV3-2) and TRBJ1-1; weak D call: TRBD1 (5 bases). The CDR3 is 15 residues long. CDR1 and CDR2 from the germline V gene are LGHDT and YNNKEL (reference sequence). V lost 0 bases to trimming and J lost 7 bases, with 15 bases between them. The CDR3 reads CASSQDPRGYFEAFF. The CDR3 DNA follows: TGTGCCAGCAGCCAAGACCCGCGGGGGTATTTTGAAGCTTTCTTT.

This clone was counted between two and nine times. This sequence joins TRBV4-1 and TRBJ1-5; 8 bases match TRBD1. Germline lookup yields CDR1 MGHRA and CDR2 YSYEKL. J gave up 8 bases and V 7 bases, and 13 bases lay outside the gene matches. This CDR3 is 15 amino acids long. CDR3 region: CASTLRGQGGEPQHF. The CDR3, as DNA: TGCGCCAGCACCCTGAGAGGACAGGGTGGGGAGCCCCAGCATTTT.

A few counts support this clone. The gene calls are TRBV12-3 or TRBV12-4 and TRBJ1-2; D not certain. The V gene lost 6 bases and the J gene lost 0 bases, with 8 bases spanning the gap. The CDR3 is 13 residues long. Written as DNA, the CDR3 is TGTGCCAGCAGCCAACTAGCTAACTATGGCTACACCTTC. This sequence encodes CASSQLANYGYTF.

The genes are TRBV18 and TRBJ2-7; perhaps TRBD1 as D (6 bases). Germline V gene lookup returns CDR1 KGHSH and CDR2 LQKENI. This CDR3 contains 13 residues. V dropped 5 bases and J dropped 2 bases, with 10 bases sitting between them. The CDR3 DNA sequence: TGTGCCAGCTCAGAGGGACACACCTACGAGCAGTACTTC. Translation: CASSEGHTYEQYF.

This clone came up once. The CDR3 loop is CASRQNRGGRETQYF. CDR3 in DNA: TGTGCCAGCAGGCAAAATCGGGGGGGCCGGGAGACCCAGTACTTC. V gene TRBV2 combines with J gene TRBJ2-5; 8 bases map to TRBD2. CDR1 SNHLY and CDR2 FYNNEI come from the germline V gene. Trimming took 6 bases from V and 5 from J; bases not matched to a gene: 11. This CDR3 contains 15 residues.

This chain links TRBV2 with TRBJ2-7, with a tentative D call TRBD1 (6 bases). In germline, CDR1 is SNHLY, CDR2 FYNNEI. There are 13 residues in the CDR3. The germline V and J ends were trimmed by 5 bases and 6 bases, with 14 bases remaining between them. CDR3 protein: CASSSQGLVEQYF. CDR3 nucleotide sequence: TGTGCCAGCAGTTCACAGGGTCTCGTCGAGCAGTACTTC.